This T cell receptor (beta chain) came from a study of T cell responses to AZD1222 COVID-19 vaccine. Study results and limitations: Epitopes outside B.1.351 and B.1.1.7 mutated regions reportedly drew nearly half of spike TCRs. Increases in Spike-specific TCR breadth and depth were seen after two AZD1222 doses. Repertoire collection took place solely once the T cell response had peaked.

CDR3 size: 15 residues. Germline-derived CDR1 and CDR2 are SGHVS and FQNEAQ. V trimming: 5 bases; J trimming: 4 bases; junction bases outside the gene matches: 9. TCRdb keeps only in-frame clones here, not all; method: immunoSEQ multiplex PCR. The top ten hold 3.4% of the sample, which has roughly 180,000 clones, approximately 90% seen once. Remarks on this clone: Its antigen is unidentified.

The material sequenced was peripheral blood, taken 28 days after the second AZD1222 dose. The sequence was collected from an adult who received the AZD1222 COVID-19 vaccine. The V call is TRBV7-8, the J call TRBJ2-7; 9 positions agree with TRBD1. CDR3 in amino acids: CASSRGGTGYYEQYF. The CDR3, as DNA: TGTGCCAGCAGCCGTGGGGGGACAGGGTATTACGAGCAGTACTTC.